The TCR beta chain under discussion was sequenced for a study of T cells in Graves' hyperthyroidism and ophthalmopathy. The study left out patients who had uncontrolled infection, other autoimmune disease, pregnancy or lactation. 10 ml fresh peripheral blood yielded the PBMCs. This CDR3 comprises 15 residues. V lost 3 bases to trimming and J lost 8 bases, with 19 bases between them. Per the germline V gene, CDR1 is SGHAT and CDR2 is FQDESV (reference sequence). Concerning this clonotype: The antigen remains unidentified. It is likely a read error, because the conserved phenylalanine at the end of the CDR3 is missing.

Study-wide results and limits: The model made its ophthalmopathy prediction, and onset followed a median about 5.9 months later. Appearing also in blood were most of the thyroid clonotypes expanded above 0.001.

RNA transcripts were the template for amplifying TCR beta CDR3 regions. The TCR CDR3 first-round RT-PCR relied on the HTBI primer set. TCRdb recomputed calls from the multiplex PCR reads with MiXCR, one row per CDR3 protein. The data hold about 52,000 distinct CDR3 sequences, with around 48% observed a single time. What was sequenced was blood. The receptor's source is a woman aged 50 to 60 with Graves' ophthalmopathy. The rearrangement links TRBV11-1 to TRBJ1-1, with TRBD1 as a possible D gene (6 bases). CDR3 amino acids: CASSFQGQVGTEAFC. CDR3 in DNA: TGTGCCAGCAGCTTCCAGGGGCAGGTGGGCACGGAAGCTTTCTGT.